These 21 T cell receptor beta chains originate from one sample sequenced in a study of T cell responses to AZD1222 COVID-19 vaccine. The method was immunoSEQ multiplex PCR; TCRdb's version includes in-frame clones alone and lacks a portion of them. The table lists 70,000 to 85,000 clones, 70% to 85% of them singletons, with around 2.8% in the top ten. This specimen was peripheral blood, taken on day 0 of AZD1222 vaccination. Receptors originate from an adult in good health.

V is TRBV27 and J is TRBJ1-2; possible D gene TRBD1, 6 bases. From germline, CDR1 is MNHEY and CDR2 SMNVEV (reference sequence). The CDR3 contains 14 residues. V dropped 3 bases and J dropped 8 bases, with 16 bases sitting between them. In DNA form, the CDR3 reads TGTGCCAGCAGTTTTTCCCTGGGGGCCCGGGGCTACACCTTC. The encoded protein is CASSFSLGARGYTF.

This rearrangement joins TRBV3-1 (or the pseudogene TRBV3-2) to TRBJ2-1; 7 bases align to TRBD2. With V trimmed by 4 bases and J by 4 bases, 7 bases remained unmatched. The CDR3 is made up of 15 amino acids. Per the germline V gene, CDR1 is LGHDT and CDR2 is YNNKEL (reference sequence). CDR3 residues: CASSPERGGYNEQFF. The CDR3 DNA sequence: TGTGCCAGCAGCCCCGAGCGGGGCGGGTACAATGAGCAGTTCTTC.

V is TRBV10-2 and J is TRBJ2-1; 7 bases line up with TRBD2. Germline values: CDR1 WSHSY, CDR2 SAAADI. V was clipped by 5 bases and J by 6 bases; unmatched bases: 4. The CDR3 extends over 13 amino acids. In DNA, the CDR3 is TGCGCCAGCAGTAAGACTAGCACCAATGAGCAGTTCTTC. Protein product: CASSKTSTNEQFF.

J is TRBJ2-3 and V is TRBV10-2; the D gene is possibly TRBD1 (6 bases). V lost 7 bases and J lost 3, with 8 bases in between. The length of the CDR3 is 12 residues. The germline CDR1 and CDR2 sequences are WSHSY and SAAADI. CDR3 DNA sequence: TGCGCCAGCACAGGGGCAACAGATACGCAGTATTTT. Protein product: CASTGATDTQYF.

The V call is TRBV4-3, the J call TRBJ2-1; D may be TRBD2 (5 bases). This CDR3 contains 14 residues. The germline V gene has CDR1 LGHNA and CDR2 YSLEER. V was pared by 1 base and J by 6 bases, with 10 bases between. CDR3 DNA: TGCGCCAGCAGCCAAGGAACTAGACCCAATGAGCAGTTCTTC. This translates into CASSQGTRPNEQFF.

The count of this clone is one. CDR3 DNA: TGTGCCAGCAGTGACCTATGGGACAGGGATCAGCCCCAGCATTTT. This translates into CASSDLWDRDQPQHF. This chain links TRBV6-1 with TRBJ1-5; 9 nucleotides align to TRBD1. The CDR3 runs to 15 residues. The germline CDR1 and CDR2 sequences are MNHNS and SASEGT. V lost 3 bases and J lost 5; bases outside the gene matches: 5.

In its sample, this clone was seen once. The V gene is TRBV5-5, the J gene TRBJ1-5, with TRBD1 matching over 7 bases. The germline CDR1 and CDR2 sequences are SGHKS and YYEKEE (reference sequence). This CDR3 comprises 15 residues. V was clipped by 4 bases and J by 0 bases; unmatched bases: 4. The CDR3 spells CASSQQGVSNQPQHF. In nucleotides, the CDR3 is TGTGCCAGCAGCCAGCAGGGGGTTAGCAATCAGCCCCAGCATTTT.

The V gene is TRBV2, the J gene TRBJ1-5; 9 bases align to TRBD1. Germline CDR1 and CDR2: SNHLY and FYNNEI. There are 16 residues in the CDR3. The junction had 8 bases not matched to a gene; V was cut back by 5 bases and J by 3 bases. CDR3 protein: CASSPQGASNNQPQHF. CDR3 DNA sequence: TGTGCCAGCAGTCCACAGGGGGCGTCAAACAATCAGCCCCAGCATTTT.

CDR3 sequence: CASSLGGNRDPLRGYTF. CDR3 DNA sequence: TGTGCCAGCAGCTTAGGGGGCAACAGGGACCCGCTTCGCGGCTACACCTTC. The rearrangement joins TRBV7-3 to TRBJ1-2; a weak D match, TRBD1 (6 bases). The V gene lost 2 bases and the J gene lost 8 bases, with 24 bases spanning the gap. Germline CDR1 reads SGHTA; CDR2 reads FQGTGA. This CDR3 spans 17 amino acids. Together with reference TRBV7-3 and TRBJ1-2, the CDR3 gives the full variable domain: GAGVSQTPSNKVTEKGKYVELRCDPISGHTALYWYRQSLGQGPEFLIYFQGTGAADDSGLPNDRFFAVRPEGSVSTLKIQRTERGDSAVYLCASSLGGNRDPLRGYTFGSGTRLTVV.

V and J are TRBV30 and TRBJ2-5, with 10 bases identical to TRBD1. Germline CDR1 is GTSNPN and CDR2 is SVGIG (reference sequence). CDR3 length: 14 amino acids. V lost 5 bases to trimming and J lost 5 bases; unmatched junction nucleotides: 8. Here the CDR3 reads CAWDRGLSRETQYF. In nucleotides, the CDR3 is TGTGCCTGGGACAGGGGGCTCAGCCGGGAGACCCAGTACTTC. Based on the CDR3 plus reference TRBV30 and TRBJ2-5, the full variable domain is SQTIHQWPATLVQPVGSPLSLECTVEGTSNPNLYWYRQAAGRGLQLLFYSVGIGQISSEVPQNLSASRPQDRQFILSSKKLLLSDSGFYLCAWDRGLSRETQYFGPGTRLLVL.

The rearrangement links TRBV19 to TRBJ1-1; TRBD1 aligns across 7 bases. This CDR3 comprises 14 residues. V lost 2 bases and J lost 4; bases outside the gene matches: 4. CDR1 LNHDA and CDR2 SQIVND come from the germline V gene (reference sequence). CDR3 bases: TGTGCCAGTAGTATACTCGCAGGGGGCACTGAAGCTTTCTTT. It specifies CASSILAGGTEAFF.

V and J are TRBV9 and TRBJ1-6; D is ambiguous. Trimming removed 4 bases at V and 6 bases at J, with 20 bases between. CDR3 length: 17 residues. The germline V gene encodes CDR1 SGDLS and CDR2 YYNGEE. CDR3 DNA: TGTGCCAGCAGCACCAGCAAGTGGGAATCCGGTAATTCACCCCTCCACTTT. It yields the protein CASSTSKWESGNSPLHF.

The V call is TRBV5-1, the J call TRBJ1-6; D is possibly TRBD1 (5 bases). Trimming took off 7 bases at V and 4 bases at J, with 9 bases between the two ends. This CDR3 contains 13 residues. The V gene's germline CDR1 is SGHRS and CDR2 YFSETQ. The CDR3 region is CASGTDYNSPLHF. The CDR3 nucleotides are TGCGCCAGCGGGACGGATTATAATTCACCCCTCCACTTT.

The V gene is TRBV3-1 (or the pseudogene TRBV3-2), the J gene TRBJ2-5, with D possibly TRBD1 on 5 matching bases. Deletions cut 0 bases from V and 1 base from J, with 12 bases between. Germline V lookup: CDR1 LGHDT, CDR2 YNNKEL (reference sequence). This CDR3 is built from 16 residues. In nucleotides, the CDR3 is TGTGCCAGCAGCCAAGATATCGCGCAGGGCCAAGAGACCCAGTACTTC. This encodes CASSQDIAQGQETQYF.

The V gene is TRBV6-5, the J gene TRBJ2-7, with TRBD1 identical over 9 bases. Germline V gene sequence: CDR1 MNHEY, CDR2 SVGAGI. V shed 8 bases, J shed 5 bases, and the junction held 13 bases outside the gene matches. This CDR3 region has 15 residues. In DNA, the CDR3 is TGTGCCAGCCAGGGACAGGGTGTGAGGGGTGACGAGCAGTACTTC. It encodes CASQGQGVRGDEQYF.

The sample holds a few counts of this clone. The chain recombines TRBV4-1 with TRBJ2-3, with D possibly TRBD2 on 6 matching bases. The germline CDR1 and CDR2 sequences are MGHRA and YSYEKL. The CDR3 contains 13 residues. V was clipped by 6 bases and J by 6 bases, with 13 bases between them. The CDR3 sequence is CASSIREMDTQYF. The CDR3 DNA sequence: TGCGCCAGCAGTATACGGGAGATGGATACGCAGTATTTT.

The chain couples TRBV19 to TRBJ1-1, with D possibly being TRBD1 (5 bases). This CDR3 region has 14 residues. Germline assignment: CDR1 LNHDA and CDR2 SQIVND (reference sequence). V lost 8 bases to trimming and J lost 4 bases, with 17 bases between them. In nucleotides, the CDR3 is TGTGCCAGTCGCGAGACAGATGGGGTCACTGAAGCTTTCTTT. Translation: CASRETDGVTEAFF.

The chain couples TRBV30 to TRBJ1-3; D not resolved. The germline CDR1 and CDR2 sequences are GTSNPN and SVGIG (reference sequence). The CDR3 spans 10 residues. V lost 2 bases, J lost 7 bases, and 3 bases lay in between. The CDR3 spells CAWSLNTIYF. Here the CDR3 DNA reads TGTGCCTGGAGTTTGAACACCATATATTTT.

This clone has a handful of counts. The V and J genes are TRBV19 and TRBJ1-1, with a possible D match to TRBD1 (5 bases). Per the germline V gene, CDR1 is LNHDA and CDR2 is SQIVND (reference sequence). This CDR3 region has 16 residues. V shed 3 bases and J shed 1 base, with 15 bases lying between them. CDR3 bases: TGTGCCAGTAGTATCCCTCGGGGCTTGGGGAACACTGAAGCTTTCTTT. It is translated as CASSIPRGLGNTEAFF.

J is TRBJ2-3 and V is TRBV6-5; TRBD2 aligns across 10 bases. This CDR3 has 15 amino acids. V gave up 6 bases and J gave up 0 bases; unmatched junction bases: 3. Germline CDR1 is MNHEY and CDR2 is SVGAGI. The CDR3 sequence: CASSTSGTSTDTQYF. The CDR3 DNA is TGTGCCAGCAGCACTAGCGGGACTAGCACAGATACGCAGTATTTT.

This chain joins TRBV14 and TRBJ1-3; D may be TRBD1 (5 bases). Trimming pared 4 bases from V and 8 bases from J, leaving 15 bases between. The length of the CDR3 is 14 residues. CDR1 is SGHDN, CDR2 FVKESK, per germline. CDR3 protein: CASSLLSRDDTIYF. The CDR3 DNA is TGTGCCAGCAGCCTTCTCTCCAGGGATGACACCATATATTTT. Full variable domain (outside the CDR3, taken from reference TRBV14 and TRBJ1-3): EAGVTQFPSHSVIEKGQTVTLRCDPISGHDNLYWYRRVMGKEIKFLLHFVKESKQDESGMPNNRFLAERTGGTYSTLKVQPAELEDSGVYFCASSLLSRDDTIYFGEGSWLTVV.